This entry lists 21 T cell receptor beta chains sequenced from one sample in a study of T cells after yellow fever vaccination. TCRdb processed the 5' RACE reads anew with MiXCR; each CDR3 protein has one entry. The repertoire holds under 200,000 distinct CDR3 sequences, 5.5% to 7.5% seen once, with roughly 2.5% in the top ten. Sequenced here: CD4+ T cells sorted from PBMCs, sampled more than 4 days after the first yellow fever vaccination. All receptors derive from a man younger than 35 who received the YFV17D yellow fever vaccine.

This clonotype was recorded many times. The rearrangement uses TRBV5-4 and TRBJ2-7, with 9 bases matching TRBD1. Germline V gene data show CDR1 as SGHNT and CDR2 as YYREEE (reference sequence). Germline trimming cut 2 bases from V and 7 bases from J; bases unmatched to any gene: 10. CDR3 length equals 15 residues. This CDR3 reads CASSFGTGKKLEQYF. The CDR3 DNA follows: TGTGCCAGCAGCTTTGGGACAGGGAAAAAATTGGAGCAGTACTTC. Drawing the rest from reference TRBV5-4 and TRBJ2-7, the complete variable domain is ETGVTQSPTHLIKTRGQQVTLRCSSQSGHNTVSWYQQALGQGPQFIFQYYREEENGRGNFPPRFSGLQFPNYSSELNVNALELDDSALYLCASSFGTGKKLEQYFGPGTRLTVT.

The chain is built from TRBV5-1 and TRBJ1-1; the D gene is possibly TRBD1 (5 bases). Germline CDR1 reads SGHRS; CDR2 reads YFSETQ. The CDR3 sequence is 16 residues long. V lost 0 bases and J 4 bases, leaving 16 bases between the germline ends. The CDR3: CASSLGLGGEGTEAFF. CDR3 coding DNA: TGCGCCAGCAGCTTGGGTCTCGGGGGGGAGGGCACTGAAGCTTTCTTT.

A few counts support this clonotype. The genes are TRBV28 and TRBJ2-7, with 7 bases identical to TRBD1. The CDR3 sequence is 13 residues long. CDR1 and CDR2 from the germline V gene are MDHEN and SYDVKM. Germline trimming cut 4 bases from V and 0 bases from J; bases unmatched to any gene: 0. The CDR3 loop is CASSSGGSYEQYF. Here the CDR3 DNA reads TGTGCCAGCAGTTCAGGGGGCTCCTACGAGCAGTACTTC.

This clonotype was observed many times. Here the CDR3 DNA reads TGTGCCAGCAGCTTAGGGCTAGGGCGTGAGCAGTTCTTC. Translated: CASSLGLGREQFF. This sequence joins TRBV7-2 and TRBJ2-1, with D unresolved. The germline V gene has CDR1 SGHTA and CDR2 FQGNSA. The CDR3 runs to 13 residues. V lost 1 base to trimming and J lost 9 bases, with 10 bases between them.

This clonotype appeared a single time. With a much larger clone just one base away, this may be a read error. V is TRBV29-1 and J is TRBJ2-1; TRBD1 might be the D (5 bases). The germline V gene has CDR1 SQVTM and CDR2 ANQGSEA. This CDR3 comprises 15 residues. CDR3 sequence (DNA): TGCAGCGTGGGGAAGGGGCAGAGCTCCTACAATGCGCAGTTCTTC. Translation: CSVGKGQSSYNAQFF.

The chain recombines TRBV7-9 with TRBJ1-3, with D uncertain. From germline, CDR1 is SEHNR and CDR2 FQNEAQ (reference sequence). This CDR3 is 15 amino acids long. V dropped 1 base and J dropped 0 bases, with 7 bases sitting between them. The CDR3 DNA reads as TGTGCCAGCAGCTTAGAAGGTTCCTCTGGAAACACCATATATTTT. Translating gives CASSLEGSSGNTIYF.

This clonotype showed up many times. CDR3 sequence (DNA): TGTGCCAGCAGCTCACTAACTAGCGGGGGTGGCTATGAGCAGTTCTTC. This sequence encodes CASSSLTSGGGYEQFF. This chain joins TRBV6-2 or TRBV6-3 and TRBJ2-1; TRBD2 agrees at 11 bases. Germline CDR1 MNHEY, CDR2 SVGEGT. The J segment lost 8 bases and the V segment lost 6 bases, leaving 12 bases of the junction unmatched. CDR3 length: 16 residues.

This clonotype was picked up a small number of times. This chain joins TRBV19 and TRBJ2-3, with D tentatively TRBD2 (5 bases). CDR1 and CDR2 (germline): LNHDA, SQIVND (reference sequence). The CDR3 sequence is 15 residues long. V was shortened by 6 bases and J by 1 base, with 14 bases between the two germline ends. The CDR3 DNA reads as TGTGCCAGTAGCCTCGCCGGGATTGGCACAGATACGCAGTATTTT. This translates into CASSLAGIGTDTQYF.

CDR3 sequence reads: CASSAGGLYTTDTQYF. CDR3 nucleotide sequence: TGTGCCAGCAGCGCGGGCGGACTCTACACCACAGATACGCAGTATTTT. The gene calls are TRBV9 and TRBJ2-3; D is possibly TRBD2 (5 bases). The CDR3 spans 16 residues. Germline CDR1 is SGDLS and CDR2 is YYNGEE. Trimming stripped 3 bases from V and 2 bases from J, with 16 bases between. Combining the CDR3 with reference TRBV9 and TRBJ2-3 gives the whole variable domain DSGVTQTPKHLITATGQRVTLRCSPRSGDLSVYWYQQSLDQGLQFLIQYYNGEERAKGNILERFSAQQFPDLHSELNLSSLELGDSALYFCASSAGGLYTTDTQYFGPGTRLTVL.

This clonotype was found a few times. Written as DNA, the CDR3 is TGTGCCAGCAGCTTAGAGAGCCAGGGGGAAGCTTTCTTT. This gives the protein CASSLESQGEAFF. The rearrangement links TRBV13 to TRBJ1-1; D perhaps matches TRBD1 (6 bases). CDR1 and CDR2 from the germline V gene are PRHDT and FYEKMQ (reference sequence). Trimming cost V 1 base and J 8 bases, with 11 bases left between them. CDR3 length: 13 amino acids.

This clonotype occurred many times. The chain employs TRBV4-3 and TRBJ1-1, with D hard to call. Trimming took 0 bases from V and 6 from J, leaving 11 bases between them. The germline V gene has CDR1 LGHNA and CDR2 YSLEER. This CDR3 is built from 14 residues. The CDR3 reads CASSQDHGRSEAFF. The CDR3, as DNA: TGCGCCAGCAGCCAAGATCATGGGCGCTCTGAAGCTTTCTTT.

This clonotype was recorded at least ten times. The J gene is TRBJ1-1, the V gene TRBV29-1; a weak D match, TRBD1 (6 bases). The CDR3 totals 11 residues. Trimming removed 2 bases at V and 14 bases at J, with 15 bases between. The germline V gene encodes CDR1 SQVTM and CDR2 ANQGSEA. CDR3 protein: CSVERGEWKFF. CDR3 bases: TGCAGCGTTGAAAGGGGGGAGTGGAAGTTCTTT.

This clonotype has at least ten counts. J is TRBJ1-1 and V is TRBV11-3, with D unresolved. With 5 bases removed from V and 1 base from J, the gap between germline ends came to 8 bases. Germline V gene data show CDR1 as SGHNT and CDR2 as YENEEA. CDR3 length: 13 amino acids. In DNA, the CDR3 is TGTGCCAGCAGCCCAAACACGAACACTGAAGCTTTCTTT. It yields the protein CASSPNTNTEAFF.

This clonotype has at least ten counts. V gene TRBV18 combines with J gene TRBJ2-2; D ambiguous. The ends were cut back, 2 bases at V and 1 base at J, with 11 bases in the middle. The CDR3 length is 16 residues. Germline CDR1 KGHSH, CDR2 LQKENI. This CDR3 is CASSPLPQKNTGELFF. In DNA, the CDR3 is TGTGCCAGCTCACCATTACCTCAAAAGAACACCGGGGAGCTGTTTTTT. The complete variable domain, with remaining parts taken from reference TRBV18 and TRBJ2-2, reads NAGVMQNPRHLVRRRGQEARLRCSPMKGHSHVYWYRQLPEEGLKFMVYLQKENIIDESGMPKERFSAEFPKEGPSILRIQQVVRGDSAAYFCASSPLPQKNTGELFFGEGSRLTVL.

This clonotype was observed many times. This chain uses TRBV7-3 with TRBJ1-6, with 7 bases identical to TRBD1. There are 16 residues in the CDR3. V gave up 5 bases and J gave up 10 bases; unmatched junction bases: 14. Germline values: CDR1 SGHTA, CDR2 FQGTGA. CDR3 sequence reads: CASSASTGRRSSPLHF. CDR3 bases: TGTGCCAGCAGCGCATCGACAGGGAGAAGGTCCTCACCCCTCCACTTT.

This clonotype was counted a few times. The chain joins TRBV7-2 to TRBJ1-2; 10 bases line up with TRBD1. This CDR3 spans 14 amino acids. The V gene's germline CDR1 is SGHTA and CDR2 FQGNSA. With 5 bases clipped from V and 6 bases from J, the junction kept 6 bases outside the gene matches. In DNA, the CDR3 is TGTGCCAGCAGCATACAGGGACAGGGGAATGGCTACACCTTC. Translation: CASSIQGQGNGYTF.

There are many counts of this clonotype. This chain joins TRBV28 and TRBJ2-5, with 10 bases lining up with TRBD1. Germline V gene data show CDR1 as MDHEN and CDR2 as SYDVKM. The CDR3 consists of 14 residues. Trimming took 6 bases from V and 5 from J; bases not matched to a gene: 6. The CDR3 region is CASRDRGRGETQYF. CDR3 nucleotide sequence: TGTGCCAGCAGAGACAGGGGGCGCGGGGAGACCCAGTACTTC. Using reference TRBV28 and TRBJ2-5 for the parts outside the CDR3, the full variable domain is DVKVTQSSRYLVKRTGEKVFLECVQDMDHENMFWYRQDPGLGLRLIYFSYDVKMKEKGDIPEGYSVSREKKERFSLILESASTNQTSMYLCASRDRGRGETQYFGPGTRLLVL.

In this sample, this clonotype turned up many times. The rearrangement uses TRBV2 and TRBJ1-2; maybe TRBD1 (5 bases). This CDR3 is 14 amino acids long. Germline V lookup: CDR1 SNHLY, CDR2 FYNNEI. Deletions cut 4 bases from V and 4 bases from J, with 13 bases between. CDR3 protein: CASSGARAPYGYTF. The CDR3, as DNA: TGTGCCAGCAGTGGTGCCAGGGCCCCCTATGGCTACACCTTC.

This clonotype was seen a few times. The chain couples TRBV28 to TRBJ1-1; the D gene is possibly TRBD1 (5 bases). Germline V lookup: CDR1 MDHEN, CDR2 SYDVKM. Trimming left V 1 base short and J 1 base short, with 10 bases between. The CDR3 contains 15 residues. The CDR3 loop reads CASSLLGQANTEAFF. CDR3 DNA sequence: TGTGCCAGCAGTTTATTGGGGCAGGCGAACACTGAAGCTTTCTTT.

This clonotype was recorded a few times. This chain links TRBV29-1 with TRBJ2-1; 9 nucleotides line up with TRBD2. The germline V gene has CDR1 SQVTM and CDR2 ANQGSEA. V shed 4 bases and J 9 bases; nucleotides not matched to a gene: 7. The CDR3 has 13 residues. CDR3 in DNA: TGCAGCGTTGGCGGGGGGGCCGGGTTTGAGCAGTTCTTC. It translates to CSVGGGAGFEQFF.

This clonotype was observed a few times. The chain couples TRBV7-6 to TRBJ2-1; the match to TRBD2 covers 8 bases. V lost 4 bases to trimming and J lost 9 bases; unmatched junction nucleotides: 11. The CDR3 covers 15 residues. Germline values: CDR1 SGHVS, CDR2 FNYEAQ. The CDR3 is CASSSGASGLFEQFF. DNA of the CDR3: TGTGCCAGCAGCTCCGGGGCTAGCGGGCTATTTGAGCAGTTCTTC.